Listed below are T cell receptor beta chains from one sample, sequenced in a study of blood T cell repertoires in COVID-19. TCRdb's copy holds only in-frame clones and misses some; the assay was immunoSEQ multiplex PCR. The repertoire holds about 130,000 clones, with 65% to 90% as singletons. Material for sequencing was peripheral blood. These receptors originate from a woman older than 75 with acute or convalescent COVID-19. Both conserved end residues are part of each CDR3. A D gene is named only where the DNA matches it firmly. Some rows have no size entry. The others give once, few or many, or a class for an expanded clone.

v_call: TRBV28
d_call: TRBD1
j_call: TRBJ1-2
clone_size: once
cdr3_nt: TGTGCCAGCAGCTTACCGGGACAGCCCTATGGCTACACCTTC
cdr3_aa: CASSLPGQPYGYTF

v_call: TRBV3-1/TRBV3-2
d_call: TRBD1
j_call: TRBJ2-1
clone_size: -
cdr3_nt: TGTGCCAGCAGCCGAACACAGGGGTGGAATGAGCAGTTCTTC
cdr3_aa: CASSRTQGWNEQFF

v_call: TRBV14
d_call: TRBD2
j_call: TRBJ2-1
clone_size: -
cdr3_nt: TGTGCCAGCAGCGGCACCGACGGACTAGCGGATTACAATGAGCAGTTCTTC
cdr3_aa: CASSGTDGLADYNEQFF

v_call: TRBV28
d_call: -
j_call: TRBJ1-1
clone_size: -
cdr3_nt: TGTGCCAGCAATAACCAGGCAGACACTGAAGCTTTCTTT
cdr3_aa: CASNNQADTEAFF

v_call: TRBV2
d_call: -
j_call: TRBJ1-4
clone_size: -
cdr3_nt: TGTGCCAGCATGAGAGGTGAAAAACTGTTTTTT
cdr3_aa: CASMRGEKLFF

v_call: TRBV11-2
d_call: -
j_call: TRBJ2-2
clone_size: -
cdr3_nt: TGTGCCAGCAGCTTAGATCTAGTAGGGGAGCTGTTTTTT
cdr3_aa: CASSLDLVGELFF

v_call: TRBV28
d_call: -
j_call: TRBJ1-1
clone_size: -
cdr3_nt: TGTGCCAGCCTACAGGGCCAGAACACTGAAGCTTTCTTT
cdr3_aa: CASLQGQNTEAFF

v_call: TRBV29-1
d_call: -
j_call: TRBJ2-1
clone_size: -
cdr3_nt: TGCAGCGCTCTCATACCGAGCTCCTACAATGAGCAGTTCTTC
cdr3_aa: CSALIPSSYNEQFF

v_call: TRBV28
d_call: TRBD1
j_call: TRBJ1-2
clone_size: -
cdr3_nt: TGTGCCAGCAGTCTTCGACAAAGGGGGCCTTATGGCTACACCTTC
cdr3_aa: CASSLRQRGPYGYTF

v_call: TRBV28
d_call: -
j_call: TRBJ1-2
clone_size: -
cdr3_nt: TGTGCCAGCAGTCCAGGGGACCTTTGGGGCTACACCTTC
cdr3_aa: CASSPGDLWGYTF

v_call: TRBV10-3
d_call: -
j_call: TRBJ1-3
clone_size: -
cdr3_nt: TGTGCCATCAGTGAAGGCGACAGACTTGTTGGAAACACCATATATTTT
cdr3_aa: CAISEGDRLVGNTIYF

v_call: TRBV5-6
d_call: -
j_call: TRBJ2-7
clone_size: few
cdr3_nt: TGTGCCAGCAGCCTCACCCTATACGAGCAGTACTTC
cdr3_aa: CASSLTLYEQYF

v_call: TRBV13
d_call: -
j_call: TRBJ1-6
clone_size: -
cdr3_nt: TGTGCCAGCAGCTTAGGCCGTCGGGTTTCACATTCACCCCTCCACTTT
cdr3_aa: CASSLGRRVSHSPLHF

v_call: TRBV18
d_call: -
j_call: TRBJ1-5
clone_size: -
cdr3_nt: TGTGCCAGCTCACCCAGTTCCGACAATCAGCCCCAGCATTTT
cdr3_aa: CASSPSSDNQPQHF

v_call: TRBV2
d_call: -
j_call: TRBJ1-5
clone_size: -
cdr3_nt: TGTGCCAGCGGCGGGGAGGGAGGTCAGCCCCAGCATTTT
cdr3_aa: CASGGEGGQPQHF

v_call: TRBV6-6
d_call: -
j_call: TRBJ2-1
clone_size: -
cdr3_nt: TGTGCCAGCTTCCCCGGGAGCGGTAATGAGCAGTTCTTC
cdr3_aa: CASFPGSGNEQFF

v_call: TRBV5-5
d_call: -
j_call: TRBJ1-1
clone_size: -
cdr3_nt: TGTGCCAGCAGCTTGGACAGGGTGCGCACTGAAGCTTTCTTT
cdr3_aa: CASSLDRVRTEAFF

v_call: TRBV5-1
d_call: TRBD1
j_call: TRBJ2-1
clone_size: few
cdr3_nt: TGCGCCAGCACCCCGGGGACAGTTGGACCCAATGAGCAGTTCTTC
cdr3_aa: CASTPGTVGPNEQFF

v_call: TRBV6-2/TRBV6-3
d_call: -
j_call: TRBJ1-1
clone_size: -
cdr3_nt: TGTGCCAGCAGTTTCCCCAGGGTAAGGAACACTGAAGCTTTCTTT
cdr3_aa: CASSFPRVRNTEAFF

v_call: TRBV2
d_call: TRBD1
j_call: TRBJ2-5
clone_size: -
cdr3_nt: TGTGCCAGCAATCGACAGGGGCAAGAGACCCAGTACTTC
cdr3_aa: CASNRQGQETQYF

v_call: TRBV29-1
d_call: -
j_call: TRBJ1-3
clone_size: -
cdr3_nt: TGCAGCGTTAGGGAGGGAACCTCTGGAAACACCATATATTTT
cdr3_aa: CSVREGTSGNTIYF

v_call: TRBV5-4
d_call: TRBD1
j_call: TRBJ1-1
clone_size: -
cdr3_nt: TGTGCCAGCAGACCCGGAGGGGGCAGGGGCAAAAACACTGAAGCTTTCTTT
cdr3_aa: CASRPGGGRGKNTEAFF

v_call: TRBV6-5
d_call: -
j_call: TRBJ1-6
clone_size: -
cdr3_nt: TGTGCCAGCAGTTTGGGGGGTTCACCCCTCCACTTT
cdr3_aa: CASSLGGSPLHF

v_call: TRBV28
d_call: -
j_call: TRBJ1-2
clone_size: -
cdr3_nt: TGTGCCAGCAGCCTTAGTAATTGGGGGGGTTCGGGCTACACCTTC
cdr3_aa: CASSLSNWGGSGYTF

v_call: TRBV9
d_call: -
j_call: TRBJ2-3
clone_size: -
cdr3_nt: TGTGCCAGCAGCCTCAGGGGGGCGGGGGGAGGCACAGATACGCAGTATTTT
cdr3_aa: CASSLRGAGGGTDTQYF

v_call: TRBV18
d_call: -
j_call: TRBJ2-1
clone_size: -
cdr3_nt: TGTGCCAGCTCACCGGGTACCACGAGGAATGAGCAGTTCTTC
cdr3_aa: CASSPGTTRNEQFF

v_call: TRBV3-1/TRBV3-2
d_call: TRBD2
j_call: TRBJ2-7
clone_size: -
cdr3_nt: TGTGCCAGCAGCCGACTAGCCGGCGAGCAGTACTTC
cdr3_aa: CASSRLAGEQYF

v_call: TRBV24-1
d_call: -
j_call: TRBJ2-1
clone_size: -
cdr3_nt: TGTGCCACCAGACTAGACATCGTGAACAATGAGCAGTTCTTC
cdr3_aa: CATRLDIVNNEQFF

v_call: TRBV19
d_call: -
j_call: TRBJ1-1
clone_size: -
cdr3_nt: TGTGCCAGTAGTATCGGGTCCATACGGAACACTGAAGCTTTCTTT
cdr3_aa: CASSIGSIRNTEAFF

v_call: TRBV7-9
d_call: -
j_call: TRBJ2-7
clone_size: -
cdr3_nt: TGTGCCAGCAGCTCGACGTCCGGGTACGAGCAGTACTTC
cdr3_aa: CASSSTSGYEQYF

v_call: TRBV5-4
d_call: -
j_call: TRBJ1-1
clone_size: -
cdr3_nt: TGTGCCAGCAGTTCCCTTGGGGCAGGAGCGAACACTGAAGCTTTCTTT
cdr3_aa: CASSSLGAGANTEAFF

v_call: TRBV4-1
d_call: TRBD1
j_call: TRBJ1-2
clone_size: -
cdr3_nt: TGCGCCAGCAGCCAAGAAGGGACAGGCCTCTATGGCTACACCTTC
cdr3_aa: CASSQEGTGLYGYTF

v_call: TRBV19
d_call: -
j_call: TRBJ1-5
clone_size: -
cdr3_nt: TGTGCCAGTAGTCACCCTCAAGCGAATCAGCCCCAGCATTTT
cdr3_aa: CASSHPQANQPQHF

v_call: TRBV4-1
d_call: TRBD2
j_call: TRBJ2-5
clone_size: -
cdr3_nt: TGCGCCAGCAGCCAAGAGGGCCTAGCGGGGGGCGCCGGGGAGACCCAGTACTTC
cdr3_aa: CASSQEGLAGGAGETQYF

v_call: TRBV15
d_call: -
j_call: TRBJ1-2
clone_size: -
cdr3_nt: TGTGCCACCAGCAAGGCCAGGGATAATGGTGGCTACACCTTC
cdr3_aa: CATSKARDNGGYTF

v_call: TRBV5-4
d_call: TRBD2
j_call: TRBJ2-5
clone_size: -
cdr3_nt: TGTGCCAGCAGCTTGGGCGGGGGGGGTCGAGAGACCCAGTACTTC
cdr3_aa: CASSLGGGGRETQYF

v_call: TRBV6-5
d_call: -
j_call: TRBJ1-5
clone_size: once
cdr3_nt: TGTGCCAGCAGCCGGGGTGTAGAAAGCAATCAGCCCCAGCATTTT
cdr3_aa: CASSRGVESNQPQHF

v_call: TRBV10-3
d_call: TRBD2
j_call: TRBJ2-1
clone_size: once
cdr3_nt: TGTGCCATCAGTGAGAACGGGAGGAGGGAGCAGTTCTTC
cdr3_aa: CAISENGRREQFF

v_call: TRBV6-6
d_call: -
j_call: TRBJ1-3
clone_size: -
cdr3_nt: TGTGCCAGCAGCCGCCAGGGGCAGCTAAGAAACACCATATATTTT
cdr3_aa: CASSRQGQLRNTIYF

v_call: TRBV5-1
d_call: -
j_call: TRBJ1-1
clone_size: -
cdr3_nt: TGCGCCAGCAGCTTGATGCCGAAACAGCCGAACACTGAAGCTTTCTTT
cdr3_aa: CASSLMPKQPNTEAFF

v_call: TRBV7-2
d_call: -
j_call: TRBJ1-2
clone_size: -
cdr3_nt: TGTGCCAGCAGCTTACAGGGGTTTGGCTACACCTTC
cdr3_aa: CASSLQGFGYTF

v_call: TRBV7-3
d_call: TRBD1
j_call: TRBJ1-1
clone_size: once
cdr3_nt: TGTGCCAGCAGCTCAACAGGGGGCAATGATGAAGCTTTCTTT
cdr3_aa: CASSSTGGNDEAFF

v_call: TRBV2
d_call: -
j_call: TRBJ2-3
clone_size: -
cdr3_nt: TGTGCCAGCAGTGAGAGGGTACCTCAGTCCGATACGCAGTATTTT
cdr3_aa: CASSERVPQSDTQYF

v_call: TRBV7-3
d_call: TRBD1
j_call: TRBJ2-2
clone_size: -
cdr3_nt: TGTGCCAGCAGTCAAAACAGGGGTACGGGCACCGGGGAGCTGTTTTTT
cdr3_aa: CASSQNRGTGTGELFF

v_call: TRBV27
d_call: -
j_call: TRBJ1-1
clone_size: -
cdr3_nt: TGTGCCAGCAGCTCTCGCGACAGACTGAACACTGAAGCTTTCTTT
cdr3_aa: CASSSRDRLNTEAFF

v_call: TRBV6-5
d_call: -
j_call: TRBJ1-1
clone_size: -
cdr3_nt: TGTGCCAGCAGCCAGGGATCCAGCGTCACTGAAGCTTTCTTT
cdr3_aa: CASSQGSSVTEAFF

v_call: TRBV2
d_call: -
j_call: TRBJ1-2
clone_size: -
cdr3_nt: TGTGCCAGCAGTGAAAGGCGGGGACCCGGGAACTATGGCTACACCTTC
cdr3_aa: CASSERRGPGNYGYTF

v_call: TRBV28
d_call: -
j_call: TRBJ1-2
clone_size: -
cdr3_nt: TGTGCCAGCAGCCAGGGGTTCCGCTCTCATGGCTACACCTTC
cdr3_aa: CASSQGFRSHGYTF

v_call: TRBV11-2
d_call: TRBD2
j_call: TRBJ2-7
clone_size: few
cdr3_nt: TGTGCCAGCAGCTTAGAGAGGACTAGCGGGGGGCGGTCCTACGAGCAGTACTTC
cdr3_aa: CASSLERTSGGRSYEQYF